A selection of T cell receptor beta chains follows, all from one sample in a study of cytomegalovirus exposure and HLA in healthy donors. Measured with immunoSEQ multiplex PCR; TCRdb has only the in-frame clones, and not every one. The sample records some 100,000 clones, about nine tenths being singletons. The source material was PBMCs. Every receptor here comes from a woman aged 18-35 years in good health and CMV-seronegative. Both conserved end residues are part of each CDR3. The order of the fields is V gene, J gene, CDR3 protein.

TRBV7-9	TRBJ1-1	CASSFGDRGGTEAFF
TRBV27	TRBJ2-7	CASSLRFGTYEQYF
TRBV19	TRBJ2-1	CASSIVGGVGRSSYNEQFF
TRBV6-5	TRBJ2-1	CASNRLAGDEQFF
TRBV5-1	TRBJ2-1	CASKARGGYNEQFF
TRBV6-5	TRBJ1-1	CASRGQGAGNTEAFF
TRBV5-4	TRBJ2-3	CASSWDRGRGTQYF
TRBV9	TRBJ1-3	CASSPPGWRRSIYF
TRBV6-6	TRBJ2-7	CASSGAQGEQYF
TRBV21-1	TRBJ2-3	CASSKEETSGSDTQYF
TRBV6-1	TRBJ2-4	CASSEVGLDIQYF
TRBV28	TRBJ2-7	CASRLQGAPGYEQYF
TRBV7-2	TRBJ2-3	CASSLGPGLRAQYF
TRBV2	TRBJ2-2	CASSEAPGTGELFF